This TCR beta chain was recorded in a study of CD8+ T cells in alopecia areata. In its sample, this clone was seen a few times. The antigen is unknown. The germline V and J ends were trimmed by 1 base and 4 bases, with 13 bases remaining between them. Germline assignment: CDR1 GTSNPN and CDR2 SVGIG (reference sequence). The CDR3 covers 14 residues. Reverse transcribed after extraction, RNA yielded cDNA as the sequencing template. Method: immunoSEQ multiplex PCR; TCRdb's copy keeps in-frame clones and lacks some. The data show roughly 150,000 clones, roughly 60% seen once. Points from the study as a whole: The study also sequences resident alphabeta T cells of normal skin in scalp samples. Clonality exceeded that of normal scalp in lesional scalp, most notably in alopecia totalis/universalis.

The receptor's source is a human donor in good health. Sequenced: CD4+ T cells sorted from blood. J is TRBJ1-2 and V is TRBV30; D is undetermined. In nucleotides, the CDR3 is TGTGCCTGGAGTGAACCGGGCTGGACCTATGGCTACACCTTC. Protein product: CAWSEPGWTYGYTF. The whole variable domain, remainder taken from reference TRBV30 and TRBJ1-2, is SQTIHQWPATLVQPVGSPLSLECTVEGTSNPNLYWYRQAAGRGLQLLFYSVGIGQISSEVPQNLSASRPQDRQFILSSKKLLLSDSGFYLCAWSEPGWTYGYTFGSGTRLTVV.